The 16 T cell receptor beta chains given below trace back to one sample, sequenced in a study of T cells in Graves' hyperthyroidism and ophthalmopathy. Template material for amplifying TCR beta CDR3 regions consisted of RNA transcripts. Primed by the HTBI set, a first-round RT-PCR was run on the TCR CDR3. TCRdb processed the multiplex PCR reads anew with MiXCR; each CDR3 protein has one entry. Among roughly 700,000 distinct CDR3 sequences listed, roughly 17% were seen once. Sequencing input: blood. These TCRs come from a man between 45 and 60 years old with Graves' hyperthyroidism.

This clonotype has at least ten counts. The chain carries TRBV2 and TRBJ2-7; D perhaps matches TRBD1 (7 bases). The length of the CDR3 is 13 residues. V lost 4 bases and J lost 5, with 12 bases in between. Per the germline V gene, CDR1 is SNHLY and CDR2 is FYNNEI. The CDR3: CASSGQGGDEQYF. The CDR3 bases are TGTGCCAGCAGTGGACAGGGAGGCGACGAGCAGTACTTC.

Ten or more counts support this clonotype. The chain recombines TRBV28 with TRBJ2-7; 8 bases fit TRBD1. Per germline, CDR1 MDHEN and CDR2 SYDVKM. Germline trimming cut 8 bases from V and 4 bases from J; bases unmatched to any gene: 10. This CDR3 is built from 14 residues. The CDR3 sequence: CASWNTGGGYEQYF. The CDR3 DNA follows: TGTGCCAGCTGGAATACAGGGGGTGGTTACGAGCAGTACTTC.

This clonotype turned up a few times. Just one base apart from a much larger clone, this may be a read error. As DNA, the CDR3 is TGTGCCAGCAGTGGCTCGGGGTACAATGAGCAGTTCTTC. It is translated as CASSGSGYNEQFF. The chain is built from TRBV6-1 and TRBJ2-1, with a weak D call TRBD2 (5 bases). The CDR3 is 13 amino acids. The V end lost 4 bases, the J end lost 4 bases, and 8 bases lay between the germline ends. The germline V gene encodes CDR1 MNHNS and CDR2 SASEGT.

The chain uses TRBV5-8 and TRBJ1-1; a possible D gene is TRBD1 (5 bases). Germline CDR1 is SGHTS and CDR2 is YDEGEE. CDR3 length equals 16 residues. Trimming took off 3 bases at V and 7 bases at J, with 22 bases between the two ends. The CDR3 DNA follows: TGTGCCAGCAGCTACAAACTACAGGAGGTCGGCATTGAAGCTTTCTTT. Its translation: CASSYKLQEVGIEAFF.

This sequence joins TRBV25-1 and TRBJ2-2, with 7 bases fitting TRBD1. CDR1 MGHDK and CDR2 SYGVNS come from the germline V gene. V lost 2 bases to trimming and J lost 0 bases; unmatched junction nucleotides: 3. This CDR3 is 16 amino acids long. The CDR3 sequence is CASSEIGGPNTGELFF. The CDR3 bases are TGTGCCAGCAGTGAAATAGGGGGCCCGAACACCGGGGAGCTGTTTTTT.

This clonotype was seen repeatedly, ten times or more. The V and J genes are TRBV27 and TRBJ2-7; TRBD2 matches 8 bases. The V and J ends lost 7 bases and 4 bases, in that order; junction bases with no gene match: 15. The CDR3 extends over 16 amino acids. Per germline, CDR1 MNHEY and CDR2 SMNVEV (reference sequence). Written as DNA, the CDR3 is TGTGCCAGCACCCCCACCCCCCAGCGGGAGAGTTACGAGCAGTACTTC. The encoded protein is CASTPTPQRESYEQYF.

The table lists this clonotype with many counts. J is TRBJ2-3 and V is TRBV19, with TRBD1 matching 7 bases. CDR3 length equals 16 residues. Trimming cost V 4 bases and J 1 base; bases outside gene matches: 8. From germline, CDR1 is LNHDA and CDR2 SQIVND (reference sequence). CDR3 amino acids: CASSTRQGIGTDTQYF. In nucleotides, the CDR3 is TGTGCCAGTAGTACCAGACAGGGAATTGGCACAGATACGCAGTATTTT.

The V call is TRBV15, the J call TRBJ1-2; weak D call: TRBD1 (6 bases). Germline V CDR1 and CDR2: LNHNV, YYDKDF (reference sequence). Trimming left V 5 bases short and J 4 bases short, with 11 bases between. The CDR3 covers 13 residues. CDR3 sequence: CATSAQGSYGYTF. The CDR3 bases are TGTGCCACCAGCGCACAGGGTAGCTATGGCTACACCTTC.

The gene calls are TRBV7-3 and TRBJ2-7; TRBD2 matches at 11 bases. The germline V gene encodes CDR1 SGHTA and CDR2 FQGTGA. CDR3 size: 17 residues. Trimming took 6 bases from V and 1 from J; bases not matched to a gene: 11. CDR3 residues: CASSPTPGLAGSYEQYF. The CDR3 DNA reads TGTGCCAGCAGTCCTACCCCCGGACTAGCGGGTTCCTACGAGCAGTACTTC.

The chain carries TRBV28 and TRBJ2-5; a possible D gene is TRBD2 (6 bases). CDR3 size: 12 residues. Germline loops: CDR1 MDHEN, CDR2 SYDVKM. Trimming cost V 9 bases and J 5 bases, with 13 bases left between them. The CDR3, as DNA: TGTGCCAGTAAAGGGGAGGCGGAGACCCAGTACTTC. Its protein product is CASKGEAETQYF.

This clonotype was seen a handful of times. A junction boundary mismatches the germline segment, possibly from a read error. The chain recombines TRBV6-2 or TRBV6-3 with TRBJ1-1, with no clear D. The CDR3 loop spans 15 amino acids. Germline assignment: CDR1 MNHEY and CDR2 SVGEGT. CDR3 in amino acids: CASRGFRAVNTEASF. CDR3 nucleotides: TGTGCCAGCAGAGGGTTCCGGGCAGTGAACACTGAAGCTTCCTTT.

This clonotype was seen many times. The V gene is TRBV6-1, the J gene TRBJ1-4; 9 nucleotides align to TRBD1. The V segment lost 3 bases and the J segment 8 bases; nucleotides outside the gene matches: 7. The CDR3 spans 15 residues. Per the germline V gene, CDR1 is MNHNS and CDR2 is SASEGT. The DNA for the CDR3 is TGTGCCAGCAGTGACTCCGGGACAGGGAAGGAAAAACTGTTTTTT. This encodes CASSDSGTGKEKLFF.

This clonotype has just a few counts. The rearrangement links TRBV19 to TRBJ2-1; TRBD1 is a possible D gene (5 bases). V dropped 1 base and J dropped 8 bases, with 15 bases sitting between them. The CDR3 contains 15 residues. The germline V gene has CDR1 LNHDA and CDR2 SQIVND (reference sequence). CDR3 protein: CASSIVSTVGDEQFF. In DNA, the CDR3 is TGTGCCAGTAGTATAGTCTCGACAGTAGGGGATGAGCAGTTCTTC.

The table lists this clonotype with a few counts. The chain couples TRBV9 to TRBJ2-2; no reliable D call. The V end was cut by 3 bases, the J end by 7 bases, with 7 bases between. CDR3 size: 12 residues. Germline CDR1 SGDLS, CDR2 YYNGEE. The CDR3 bases are TGTGCCAGCAGCGGCTCGAGCGGGGAGCTGTTTTTT. This encodes CASSGSSGELFF.

The chain combines TRBV12-3 or TRBV12-4 with TRBJ1-2; TRBD1 matches at 7 bases. There are 13 residues in the CDR3. The trim removed 7 bases at V and 4 bases at J, leaving 6 bases unmatched. DNA of the CDR3: TGTGCCAGCAATAACCCAGGGGGCTATGGCTACACCTTC. Protein: CASNNPGGYGYTF.

This clonotype was detected many times. The V call is TRBV7-9, the J call TRBJ1-2; D uncertain. V dropped 1 base and J dropped 4 bases, with 10 bases sitting between them. From germline, CDR1 is SEHNR and CDR2 FQNEAQ (reference sequence). This CDR3 has 14 amino acids. CDR3 residues: CASSLGEKGYGYTF. For the CDR3, the DNA is TGTGCCAGCAGCTTAGGGGAAAAAGGCTATGGCTACACCTTC.